A selection of T cell receptor beta chains follows, all from one sample in a study of shared clonotypes between healthy human individuals. Some clones are missing from TCRdb's copy, which holds only in-frame ones; the method was immunoSEQ multiplex PCR. The repertoire has 500,000 to 700,000 clones, 90% to 95% of them found once; the top ten carry 0.11%. Sequenced input: naive CD8+ T cells sorted from blood. The receptor set was obtained from a woman aged 30 to 39 in good health. Each CDR3 is given with its conserved first and last residue.

TRBJ2-1 | 15 | TRBV27 | CASSPIAGNYNEQFF
TRBJ2-7 | 16 | TRBV10-3 | CAISDDGTLPSYEQYF
TRBJ2-7 | 15 | TRBV28 | CASSLPRRGVYEQYF
TRBJ1-4 | 16 | TRBV19 | CASSAPRDRKNEKLFF
TRBJ2-5 | 15 | TRBV5-1 | CASSLGWTEGETQYF
TRBJ2-2 | 15 | TRBV2 | CASWGLAGGAGELFF
TRBJ2-1 | 14 | TRBV10-2 | CASSVPVGSDEQFF
TRBJ1-1 | 14 | TRBV2 | CAREGGQKNTEAFF
TRBJ1-1 | 15 | TRBV5-4 | CASSLTGQGLTEAFF
TRBJ2-4 | 14 | TRBV6-1 | CASRPTGLLNIQYF
TRBJ2-2 | 13 | TRBV14 | CASSLPFSGELFF
TRBJ2-3 | 15 | TRBV7-3 | CASSLISGTSDTQYF
TRBJ1-1 | 15 | TRBV10-3 | CASSGGPRRRTEAFF
TRBJ1-1 | 13 | TRBV27 | CASSPGGSTEAFF
TRBJ2-7 | 16 | TRBV27 | CASMGLAGRLSYEQYF
TRBJ1-1 | 11 | TRBV18 | CATPVGTEAFF
TRBJ2-1 | 15 | TRBV7-2 | CASSYNPGPYNEQFF
TRBJ1-4 | 20 | TRBV7-8 | CASSLPRRPRTGESVEKLFF
TRBJ1-6 | 15 | TRBV27 | CASSLWTGNNSPLHF
TRBJ2-1 | 16 | TRBV4-1 | CASSQAPAGFYNEQFF
TRBJ2-7 | 15 | TRBV7-6 | CASSSHGSQLAEQYF
TRBJ2-7 | 16 | TRBV28 | CASSKILGQGPYEQYF
TRBJ1-1 | 14 | TRBV27 | CASSFLGANTEAFF
- | 14 | TRBV4-1 | CASSQGPAGYEQYF
TRBJ1-2 | 15 | TRBV7-9 | CASSSTSTMVYGYTF
TRBJ2-1 | 12 | TRBV27 | CASSGGYNEQFF
TRBJ1-1 | 14 | TRBV9 | CASSVVEASTEAFF
TRBJ2-5 | 13 | TRBV19 | CASSIMVGETQYF
TRBJ2-3 | 15 | TRBV4-1 | CASSQAPASADTQYF
TRBJ2-5 | 15 | TRBV4-1 | CASSHLQGGQETQYF
TRBJ2-5 | 16 | TRBV15 | CATSRERGLLEETQYF
TRBJ2-7 | 13 | TRBV2 | CASSPLGGYEQYF
TRBJ1-1 | 20 | TRBV28 | CASSPNSDSFVNWWNTEAFF
TRBJ2-1 | 14 | TRBV11-2 | CASSLEMGPIEQFF
TRBJ1-1 | 14 | TRBV2 | CASRGLRGKTEAFF
TRBJ2-7 | 16 | TRBV5-1 | CASSPEGNPTAYEQYF
TRBJ1-3 | 16 | TRBV6-1 | CASSEVAPVTGNTIYF
TRBJ1-1 | 14 | TRBV7-2 | CASSLGGYHTEAFF
TRBJ1-6 | 16 | TRBV28 | CASSLLERGAGSPLHF